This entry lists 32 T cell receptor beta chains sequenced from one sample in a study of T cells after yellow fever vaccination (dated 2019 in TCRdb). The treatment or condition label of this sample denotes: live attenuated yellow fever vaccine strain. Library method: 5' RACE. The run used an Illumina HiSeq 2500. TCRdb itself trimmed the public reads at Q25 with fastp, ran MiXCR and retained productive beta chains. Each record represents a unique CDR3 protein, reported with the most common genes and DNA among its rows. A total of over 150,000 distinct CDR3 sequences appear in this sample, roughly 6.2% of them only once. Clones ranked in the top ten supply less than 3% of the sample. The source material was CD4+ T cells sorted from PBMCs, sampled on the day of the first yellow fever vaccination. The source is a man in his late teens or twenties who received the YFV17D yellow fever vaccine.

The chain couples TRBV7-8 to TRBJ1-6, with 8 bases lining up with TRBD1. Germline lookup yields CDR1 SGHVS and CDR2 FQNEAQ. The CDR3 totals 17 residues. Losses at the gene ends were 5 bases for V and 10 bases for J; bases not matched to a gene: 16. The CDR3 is CASSPDRVVPLRSPLHF. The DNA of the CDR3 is TGTGCCAGCAGCCCGGACAGGGTGGTACCGCTTAGGTCACCCCTCCACTTT.

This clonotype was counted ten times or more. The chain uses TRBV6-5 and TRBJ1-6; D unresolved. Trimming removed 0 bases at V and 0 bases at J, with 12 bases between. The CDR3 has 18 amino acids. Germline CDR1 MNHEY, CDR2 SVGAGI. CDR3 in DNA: TGTGCCAGCAGTTACTCCCTGGTAGGGAGCTCCTATAATTCACCCCTCCACTTT. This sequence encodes CASSYSLVGSSYNSPLHF.

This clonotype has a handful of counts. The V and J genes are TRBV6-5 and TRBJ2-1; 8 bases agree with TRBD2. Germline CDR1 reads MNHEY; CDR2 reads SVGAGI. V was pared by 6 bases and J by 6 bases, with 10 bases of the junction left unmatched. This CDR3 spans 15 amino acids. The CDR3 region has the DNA TGTGCCAGCAGATCCGGGGGGGCACTTCCCAATGAGCAGTTCTTC. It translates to CASRSGGALPNEQFF.

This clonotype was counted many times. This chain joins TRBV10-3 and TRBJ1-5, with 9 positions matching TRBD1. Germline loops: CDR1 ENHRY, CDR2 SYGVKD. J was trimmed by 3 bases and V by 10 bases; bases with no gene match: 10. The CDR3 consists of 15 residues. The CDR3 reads CATGPGTGYNQPQHF. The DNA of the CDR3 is TGTGCCACCGGTCCCGGGACAGGGTACAATCAGCCCCAGCATTTT.

CDR3: CASSHSTGPVSYEQYV. The CDR3 DNA sequence: TGTGCCAGCAGCCATTCAACGGGACCGGTCTCCTACGAGCAGTACGTC. This chain uses TRBV7-9 with TRBJ2-7; D may match TRBD1 or TRBD2 (5 bases each). Germline values: CDR1 SEHNR, CDR2 FQNEAQ (reference sequence). CDR3 length: 16 amino acids. V lost 5 bases to trimming and J lost 0 bases, with 17 bases between them.

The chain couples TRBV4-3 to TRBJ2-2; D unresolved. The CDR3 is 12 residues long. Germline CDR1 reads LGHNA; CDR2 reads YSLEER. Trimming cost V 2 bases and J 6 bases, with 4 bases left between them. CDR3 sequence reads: CASSQRAGELFF. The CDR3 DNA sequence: TGCGCCAGCAGCCAACGGGCCGGGGAGCTGTTTTTT.

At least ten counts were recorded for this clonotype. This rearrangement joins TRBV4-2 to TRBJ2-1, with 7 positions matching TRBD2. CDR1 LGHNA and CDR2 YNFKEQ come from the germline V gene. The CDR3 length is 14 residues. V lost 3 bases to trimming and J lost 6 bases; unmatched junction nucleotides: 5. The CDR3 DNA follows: TGTGCCAGCAGCCATGGACTAGAAGGCAATGAGCAGTTCTTC. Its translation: CASSHGLEGNEQFF.

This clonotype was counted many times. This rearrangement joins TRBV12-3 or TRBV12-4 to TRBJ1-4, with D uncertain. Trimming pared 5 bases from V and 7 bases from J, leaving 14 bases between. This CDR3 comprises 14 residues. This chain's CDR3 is CASSTVESGEKLFF. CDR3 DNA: TGTGCCAGCAGTACCGTAGAGTCCGGTGAAAAACTGTTTTTT.

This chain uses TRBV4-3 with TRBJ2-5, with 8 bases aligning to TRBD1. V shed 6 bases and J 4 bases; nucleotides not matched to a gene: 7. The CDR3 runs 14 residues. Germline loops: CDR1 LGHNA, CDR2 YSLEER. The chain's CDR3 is CASSWTGIGETQYF. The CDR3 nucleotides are TGCGCCAGCAGTTGGACAGGGATAGGAGAGACCCAGTACTTC.

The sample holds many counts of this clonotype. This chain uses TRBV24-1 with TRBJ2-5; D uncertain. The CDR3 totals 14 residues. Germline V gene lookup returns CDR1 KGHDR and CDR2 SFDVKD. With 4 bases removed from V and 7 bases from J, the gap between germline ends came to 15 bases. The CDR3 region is CATSDSNSLGTQYF. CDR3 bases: TGTGCCACCAGTGACTCTAACAGCCTAGGGACCCAGTACTTC.

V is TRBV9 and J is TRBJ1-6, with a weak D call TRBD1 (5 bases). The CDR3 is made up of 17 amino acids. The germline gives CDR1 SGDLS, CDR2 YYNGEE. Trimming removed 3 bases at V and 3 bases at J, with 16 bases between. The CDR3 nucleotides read TGTGCCAGCAGCGGAGGGGATGGGGATAGCTATAATTCACCCCTCCACTTT. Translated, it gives CASSGGDGDSYNSPLHF.

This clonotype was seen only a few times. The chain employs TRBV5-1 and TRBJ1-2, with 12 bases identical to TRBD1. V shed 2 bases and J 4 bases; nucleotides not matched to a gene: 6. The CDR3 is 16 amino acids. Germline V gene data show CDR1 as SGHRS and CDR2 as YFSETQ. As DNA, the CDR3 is TGCGCCAGCAGCTTTTGGGACAGGGGGCGCGGCTATGGCTACACCTTC. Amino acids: CASSFWDRGRGYGYTF.

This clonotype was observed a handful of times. CDR3 protein: CAIQGTSTDTQYF. The CDR3 DNA follows: TGTGCCATCCAGGGGACTAGCACAGATACGCAGTATTTT. This sequence joins TRBV10-3 and TRBJ2-3; D might be TRBD1 or TRBD2, each matching 6 bases. CDR3 length equals 13 residues. Trimming shortened V by 8 bases and J by 0 bases, and 9 bases separated the two germline ends. Germline V CDR1 and CDR2: ENHRY, SYGVKD.

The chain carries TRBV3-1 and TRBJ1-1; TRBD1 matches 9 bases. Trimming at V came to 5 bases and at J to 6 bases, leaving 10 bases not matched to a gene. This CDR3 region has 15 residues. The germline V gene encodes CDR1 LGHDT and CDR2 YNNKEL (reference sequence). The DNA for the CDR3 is TGTGCCAGCAGCATGCGACCGGGACAGGGCGCTGAAGCTTTCTTT. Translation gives CASSMRPGQGAEAFF.

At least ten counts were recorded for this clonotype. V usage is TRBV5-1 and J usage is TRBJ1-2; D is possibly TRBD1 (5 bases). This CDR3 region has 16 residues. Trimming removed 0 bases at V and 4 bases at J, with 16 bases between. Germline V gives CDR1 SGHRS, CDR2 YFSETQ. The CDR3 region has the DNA TGCGCCAGCAGCTTGGATGGGGGGAGTTTGGGCTATGGCTACACCTTC. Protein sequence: CASSLDGGSLGYGYTF.

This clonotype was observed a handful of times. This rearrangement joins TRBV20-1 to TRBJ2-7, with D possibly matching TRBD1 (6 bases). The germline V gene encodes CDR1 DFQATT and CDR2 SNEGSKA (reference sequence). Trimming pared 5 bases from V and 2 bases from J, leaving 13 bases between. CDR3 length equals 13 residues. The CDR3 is CSAYNRVPYEQYF. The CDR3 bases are TGCAGTGCTTATAACAGGGTCCCCTACGAGCAGTACTTC.

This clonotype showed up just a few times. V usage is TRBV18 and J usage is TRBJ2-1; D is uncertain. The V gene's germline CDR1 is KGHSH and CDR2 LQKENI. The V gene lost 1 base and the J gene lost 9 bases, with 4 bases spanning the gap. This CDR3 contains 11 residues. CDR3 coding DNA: TGTGCCAGCTCACCACAGGGTGAGCAGTTCTTC. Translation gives CASSPQGEQFF. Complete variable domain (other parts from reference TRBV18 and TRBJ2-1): NAGVMQNPRHLVRRRGQEARLRCSPMKGHSHVYWYRQLPEEGLKFMVYLQKENIIDESGMPKERFSAEFPKEGPSILRIQQVVRGDSAAYFCASSPQGEQFFGPGTRLTVL.

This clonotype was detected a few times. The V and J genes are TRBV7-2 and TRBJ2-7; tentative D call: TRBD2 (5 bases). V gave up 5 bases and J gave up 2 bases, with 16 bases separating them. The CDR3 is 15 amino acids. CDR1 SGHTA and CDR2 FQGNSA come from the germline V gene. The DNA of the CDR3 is TGTGCCAGCAGCACTCGTGAGGGTGCCGCCTACGAGCAGTACGTC. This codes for CASSTREGAAYEQYV.

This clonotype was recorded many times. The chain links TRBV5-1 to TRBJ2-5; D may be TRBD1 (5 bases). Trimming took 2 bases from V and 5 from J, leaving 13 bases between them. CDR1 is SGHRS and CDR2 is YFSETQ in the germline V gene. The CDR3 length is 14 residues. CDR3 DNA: TGCGCCAGCAGCTTCCAAGGGGAAGGGGAGACCCAGTACTTC. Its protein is CASSFQGEGETQYF.

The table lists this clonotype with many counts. CDR3 region: CASGYPGGTGELFF. In DNA form, the CDR3 reads TGCGCCAGCGGCTACCCGGGGGGCACCGGGGAGCTGTTTTTT. The chain joins TRBV5-1 to TRBJ2-2; 7 nucleotides line up with TRBD2. V gave up 7 bases and J gave up 4 bases; unmatched junction bases: 7. The CDR3 is made up of 14 amino acids. Germline CDR1 is SGHRS and CDR2 is YFSETQ.

The CDR3 DNA reads TGTGCCAGCAGCTCGGTGGGGGGAAGATCAGATACGCAGTATTTT. This translates into CASSSVGGRSDTQYF. This rearrangement joins TRBV5-6 to TRBJ2-3; maybe TRBD2 (6 bases). V was shortened by 3 bases and J by 4 bases, with 15 bases between the two germline ends. Germline V gene data show CDR1 as SGHDT and CDR2 as YYEEEE. This CDR3 region has 15 residues.

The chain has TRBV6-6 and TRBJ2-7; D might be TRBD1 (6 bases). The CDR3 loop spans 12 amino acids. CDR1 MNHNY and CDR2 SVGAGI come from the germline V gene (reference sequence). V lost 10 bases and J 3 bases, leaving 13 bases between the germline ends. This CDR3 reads CATRDKDYEQYF. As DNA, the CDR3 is TGTGCCACCAGGGACAAAGACTACGAGCAGTACTTC.

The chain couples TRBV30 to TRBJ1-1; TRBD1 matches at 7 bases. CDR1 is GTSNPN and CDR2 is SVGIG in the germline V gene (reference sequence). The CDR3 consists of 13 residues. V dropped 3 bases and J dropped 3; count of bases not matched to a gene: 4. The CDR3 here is CAWRMTGYTEAFF. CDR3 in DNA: TGTGCCTGGAGGATGACAGGGTACACTGAAGCTTTCTTT. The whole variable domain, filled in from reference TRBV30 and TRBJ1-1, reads SQTIHQWPATLVQPVGSPLSLECTVEGTSNPNLYWYRQAAGRGLQLLFYSVGIGQISSEVPQNLSASRPQDRQFILSSKKLLLSDSGFYLCAWRMTGYTEAFFGQGTRLTVV.

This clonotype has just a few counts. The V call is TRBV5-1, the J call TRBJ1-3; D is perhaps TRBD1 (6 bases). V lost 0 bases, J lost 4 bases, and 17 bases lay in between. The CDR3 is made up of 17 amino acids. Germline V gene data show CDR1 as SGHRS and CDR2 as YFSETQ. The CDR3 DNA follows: TGCGCCAGCAGCTTGGCCCCGGGGGCGGCCGGAGGAAACACCATATATTTT. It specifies CASSLAPGAAGGNTIYF.

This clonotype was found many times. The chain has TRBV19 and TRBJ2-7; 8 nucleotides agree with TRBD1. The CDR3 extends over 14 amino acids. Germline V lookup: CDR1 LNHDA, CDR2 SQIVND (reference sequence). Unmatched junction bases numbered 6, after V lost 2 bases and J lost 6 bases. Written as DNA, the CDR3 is TGTGCCAGTAGTATAAGGCAGGGGGCGGTCGAGCAGTACTTC. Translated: CASSIRQGAVEQYF.

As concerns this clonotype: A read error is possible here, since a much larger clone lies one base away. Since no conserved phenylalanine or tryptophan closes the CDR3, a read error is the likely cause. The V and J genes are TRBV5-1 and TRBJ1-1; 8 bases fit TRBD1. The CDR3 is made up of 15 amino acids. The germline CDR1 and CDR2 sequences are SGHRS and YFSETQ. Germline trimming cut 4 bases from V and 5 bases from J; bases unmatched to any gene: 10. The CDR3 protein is CASSTRTGWETEAFL. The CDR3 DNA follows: TGCGCCAGCAGCACTCGGACAGGGTGGGAAACTGAAGCTTTCCTT.

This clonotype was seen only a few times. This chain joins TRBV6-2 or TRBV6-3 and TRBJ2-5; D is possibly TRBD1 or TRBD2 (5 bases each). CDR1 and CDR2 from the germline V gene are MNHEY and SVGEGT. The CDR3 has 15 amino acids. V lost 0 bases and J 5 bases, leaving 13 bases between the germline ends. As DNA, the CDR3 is TGTGCCAGCAGTTACTCATGGGGGATGGAGGAGACCCAGTACTTC. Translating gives CASSYSWGMEETQYF.

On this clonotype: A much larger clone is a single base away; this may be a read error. The chain's CDR3 is CASSYFGQTYNEQFF. In nucleotides, the CDR3 is TGTGCCAGCAGTTACTTCGGACAGACATACAATGAGCAGTTCTTC. The rearrangement links TRBV6-5 to TRBJ2-1, with D possibly matching TRBD1 (6 bases). CDR1 and CDR2 (germline): MNHEY, SVGAGI. CDR3 size: 15 residues. Trimming removed 1 base at V and 4 bases at J, with 11 bases between.

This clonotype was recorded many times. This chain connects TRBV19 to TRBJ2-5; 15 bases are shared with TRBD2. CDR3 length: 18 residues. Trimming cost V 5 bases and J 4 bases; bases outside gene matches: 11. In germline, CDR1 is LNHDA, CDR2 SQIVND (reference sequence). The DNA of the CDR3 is TGTGCCAGTAGTTTAACGGGACTAGCGGGGGGAGATGGAGAGACCCAGTACTTC. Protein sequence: CASSLTGLAGGDGETQYF. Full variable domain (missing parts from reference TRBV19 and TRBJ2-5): DGGITQSPKYLFRKEGQNVTLSCEQNLNHDAMYWYRQDPGQGLRLIYYSQIVNDFQKGDIAEGYSVSREKKESFPLTVTSAQKNPTAFYLCASSLTGLAGGDGETQYFGPGTRLLVL.

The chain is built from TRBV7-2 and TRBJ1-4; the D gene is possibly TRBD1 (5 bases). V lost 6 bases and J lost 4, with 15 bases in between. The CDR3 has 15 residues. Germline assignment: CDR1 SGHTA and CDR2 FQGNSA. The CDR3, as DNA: TGTGCCAGCAGTCGTTCGGGACGGAGTAATGAAAAACTGTTTTTT. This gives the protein CASSRSGRSNEKLFF.

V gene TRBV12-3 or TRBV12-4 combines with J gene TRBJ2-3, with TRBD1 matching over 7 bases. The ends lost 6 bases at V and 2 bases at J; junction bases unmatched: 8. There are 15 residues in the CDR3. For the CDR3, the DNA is TGTGCCAGCAGACCTCCGGGACAGTCCACAGATACGCAGTATTTT. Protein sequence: CASRPPGQSTDTQYF.

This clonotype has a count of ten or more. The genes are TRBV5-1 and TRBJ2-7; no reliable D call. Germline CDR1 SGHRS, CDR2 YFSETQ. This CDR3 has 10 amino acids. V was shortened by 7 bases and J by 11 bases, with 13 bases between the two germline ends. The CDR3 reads CASLRVVEYV. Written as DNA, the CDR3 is TGCGCCAGCTTGCGAGTAGTGGAGTACGTC.